The rows below give T cell receptor beta chains drawn from one sample of a study of identical twins. One entry per CDR3 protein, called by TCRdb with MiXCR from the 5' RACE reads. This table has approximately 530,000 distinct CDR3 sequences, 20% to 25% appearing once. The same sample was also studied in work on yellow fever vaccine responses in identical twins.

Sequenced: CD4+ T cells sorted from blood. The receptor source for this set is a woman aged 18-35 years in good health. Both conserved end residues are part of each CDR3. Each record gives: V gene, clone size, D gene, J gene, CDR3 protein, CDR3 DNA. The D gene is left open where the match is weak. A row's size may be missing; if present it is once, few, many or a size class.

>TRBV9|.|.|TRBJ2-1
CASSVDSASSYNEQFF
TGTGCCAGCAGCGTAGATTCCGCGAGCTCCTACAATGAGCAGTTCTTC
>TRBV5-1|.|TRBD1|TRBJ2-5
CASIPGQGLQETQYF
TGCGCCAGCATTCCCGGACAGGGGCTTCAAGAGACCCAGTACTTC
>TRBV29-1|few|.|TRBJ2-1
CSVELNSNEQFF
TGCAGCGTTGAACTTAACTCCAATGAGCAGTTCTTC
>TRBV7-8|.|.|TRBJ1-5
CASSRGPLWPQHF
TGTGCCAGCAGCCGCGGGCCCCTCTGGCCCCAGCATTTT
>TRBV5-1|.|TRBD2|TRBJ2-5
CASSFTSGRKTQYF
TGCGCCAGCAGCTTTACTAGCGGGAGGAAGACCCAGTACTTC
>TRBV3-1|.|.|TRBJ2-1
CASSQDLTKGPELFF
TGTGCCAGCAGCCAAGATTTAACGAAGGGGCCTGAGTTGTTCTTC
>TRBV3-1|few|.|TRBJ2-3
CASSHGNGGPSTDTQYF
TGTGCCAGCAGCCATGGTAACGGGGGGCCTAGCACAGATACGCAGTATTTT
>TRBV6-1|many|TRBD1|TRBJ2-2
CASRTGQVGGELFF
TGTGCCAGCAGGACAGGGCAGGTTGGCGGGGAGCTGTTTTTT
>TRBV18|few|.|TRBJ2-2
CASSPSVPAGELFF
TGTGCCAGCTCACCGAGTGTCCCGGCCGGGGAGCTGTTTTTT
>TRBV29-1|few|.|TRBJ2-2
CSVETGTPNTGELFF
TGCAGCGTTGAAACCGGGACTCCGAACACCGGGGAGCTGTTTTTT
>TRBV24-1|.|.|TRBJ2-1
CATSRGDIAYNEQFF
TGTGCCACCAGTCGAGGGGACATAGCCTACAATGAGCAGTTCTTC
>TRBV24-1|few|TRBD2|TRBJ2-1
CATSDSLAAPNNEQFF
TGTGCCACCAGTGACTCTCTAGCGGCACCCAACAATGAGCAGTTCTTC
>TRBV7-2|.|.|TRBJ2-7
CASSLPPLGGTYEQYF
TGTGCCAGCAGCTTACCGCCCCTAGGGGGAACCTACGAGCAGTACTTC
>TRBV2|.|.|TRBJ2-2
CASSGQELYTGELFF
TGTGCCAGCAGTGGACAGGAGCTTTACACCGGGGAGCTGTTTTTT
>TRBV20-1|.|TRBD2|TRBJ2-5
CSATGLAREETQYF
TGCAGTGCTACCGGACTAGCGAGAGAAGAGACCCAGTACTTC
>TRBV7-2|once|.|TRBJ2-1
CASGGGSYNEQFF
TGTGCCAGCGGAGGGGGTTCCTACAATGAGCAGTTCTTC
>TRBV7-3|.|.|TRBJ2-1
CASSLMVSGGYNEQFF
TGTGCCAGCAGCTTAATGGTAAGCGGAGGCTACAATGAGCAGTTCTTC
>TRBV6-1|.|.|TRBJ2-6
CASRRAAGSGANVLTF
TGTGCCAGCAGACGGGCGGCAGGGTCTGGGGCCAACGTCCTGACTTTC
>TRBV7-8|few|TRBD2|TRBJ2-5
CATRGRPGRETQYF
TGTGCCACTCGCGGGAGGCCCGGTCGGGAGACCCAGTACTTC
>TRBV5-1|.|.|TRBJ2-5
CASSLVAEVRETQYF
TGCGCCAGCAGCTTGGTTGCGGAAGTGAGGGAGACCCAGTACTTC
>TRBV7-2|few|.|TRBJ2-1
CASKTGPARSYNEQFF
TGTGCCAGCAAAACCGGACCCGCCCGGTCCTACAATGAGCAGTTCTTC
>TRBV4-1|few|TRBD1|TRBJ2-6
CASSQETGLSGANVLTF
TGCGCCAGCAGCCAAGAGACAGGGCTCTCTGGGGCCAACGTCCTGACTTTC
>TRBV11-2|.|TRBD2|TRBJ2-4
CASSSRGGSYIQYF
TGTGCCAGCAGCTCACGGGGGGGGAGCTACATTCAGTACTTC
>TRBV6-5|.|TRBD1|TRBJ1-2
CASSYSGQGGYGYTF
TGTGCCAGCAGTTACTCTGGACAGGGTGGCTATGGCTACACCTTC
>TRBV10-3|.|.|TRBJ2-2
CAISGQNTGELFF
TGTGCCATCAGTGGACAGAACACCGGGGAGCTGTTTTTT
>TRBV5-1|.|.|TRBJ1-5
CASSTGHNNQPQHF
TGCGCCAGCAGCACAGGACATAACAATCAGCCCCAGCATTTT
>TRBV5-5|few|.|TRBJ1-1
CASSLVGKSEAFF
TGTGCCAGCAGCTTGGTGGGGAAATCTGAAGCTTTCTTT
>TRBV15|few|TRBD2|TRBJ2-7
CATSSGRAYEQYF
TGTGCCACGTCAAGCGGGAGGGCTTACGAGCAGTACTTC
>TRBV6-2/TRBV6-3|few|.|TRBJ2-2
CASNRGPGELFF
TGTGCCAGCAACCGGGGGCCCGGGGAGCTGTTTTTT
>TRBV3-1|few|.|TRBJ2-3
CASSPIASSTDTQYF
TGTGCCAGCAGCCCGATAGCGAGCAGCACAGATACGCAGTATTTT
>TRBV5-1|few|.|TRBJ2-5
CASSQTDQETQYF
TGCGCCAGCAGCCAGACAGATCAAGAGACCCAGTACTTC
>TRBV27|few|TRBD1|TRBJ1-6
CATTGTAYNSPLHF
TGTGCCACCACCGGGACAGCCTATAATTCACCCCTCCACTTT
>TRBV12-3/TRBV12-4|.|TRBD2|TRBJ2-2
CASSFGGLAGVYDTGELFF
TGTGCCAGCAGTTTCGGTGGATTAGCGGGGGTGTACGACACCGGGGAGCTGTTTTTT
>TRBV12-3/TRBV12-4|.|.|TRBJ1-3
CASSLPGVGNTIYF
TGTGCCAGCAGTCTACCCGGGGTAGGAAACACCATATATTTT
>TRBV7-8|.|TRBD2|TRBJ2-3
CASGTPRRGSGITDTQYF
TGTGCCAGCGGAACCCCTCGTCGCGGTAGCGGGATAACAGATACGCAGTATTTT
>TRBV29-1|.|TRBD2|TRBJ2-3
CSVVLAGGAHTQYF
TGCAGCGTCGTTCTAGCGGGGGGCGCTCATACGCAGTATTTT
>TRBV5-1|.|TRBD1|TRBJ2-1
CASSTGDRPNEQFF
TGCGCCAGCAGCACCGGGGACAGACCCAATGAGCAGTTCTTC
>TRBV3-1|.|.|TRBJ2-3
CASSQSPLATDTQYF
TGTGCCAGCAGTCAAAGTCCACTAGCCACAGATACGCAGTATTTT
>TRBV18|few|.|TRBJ2-1
CASSITWLSSYNEQFF
TGTGCCAGCTCAATAACATGGCTGAGCTCCTACAATGAGCAGTTCTTC
>TRBV3-1|.|.|TRBJ1-2
CASSQGGPGKGYTF
TGTGCCAGCAGCCAAGGGGGACCAGGGAAGGGCTACACCTTC
>TRBV5-1|many|.|TRBJ2-1
CASRGASVGSYNEQFF
TGCGCCAGCAGGGGGGCTAGCGTCGGGTCCTACAATGAGCAGTTCTTC
>TRBV3-1|few|.|TRBJ2-3
CASSQQAATDTQYF
TGTGCCAGCAGCCAACAAGCGGCCACAGATACGCAGTATTTT
>TRBV7-2|few|.|TRBJ1-1
CASSPRRGTEAFF
TGTGCCAGCAGCCCGAGGAGAGGGACTGAAGCTTTCTTT
>TRBV5-1|.|TRBD2|TRBJ2-1
CASSLRREPNEQFF
TGCGCCAGCAGCTTGCGGCGGGAGCCCAATGAGCAGTTCTTC
>TRBV2|few|TRBD1|TRBJ2-4
CASSEAPSGQGVIQYF
TGTGCCAGCAGTGAAGCCCCGTCGGGGCAGGGGGTAATTCAGTACTTC
>TRBV3-1|few|.|TRBJ2-3
CASSQVWDTRTDTQYF
TGTGCCAGCAGCCAAGTGTGGGACACTCGCACAGATACGCAGTATTTT
>TRBV5-1|.|.|TRBJ2-1
CASSLGCNEQFF
TGCGCCAGCAGCTTGGGCTGCAATGAGCAGTTCTTC
>TRBV12-3/TRBV12-4|.|.|TRBJ2-7
CASSFNGCEQYF
TGTGCCAGCAGTTTCAACGGGTGCGAGCAGTACTTC
>TRBV2|.|.|TRBJ2-3
CASSLRLTSTDTQYF
TGTGCCAGCAGTTTAAGGCTTACTAGCACAGATACGCAGTATTTT
>TRBV7-9|.|TRBD2|TRBJ2-1
CASSFELAGNNEQFF
TGTGCCAGCAGCTTCGAACTAGCGGGCAACAATGAGCAGTTCTTC
>TRBV24-1|few|.|TRBJ2-2
CAADWNTGELFF
TGTGCCGCCGACTGGAACACCGGGGAGCTGTTTTTT
>TRBV19|few|TRBD2|TRBJ2-2
CASIIREGGTGELFF
TGTGCCAGTATCATACGGGAGGGGGGCACCGGGGAGCTGTTTTTT
>TRBV24-1|.|.|TRBJ2-3
CATSDFGFDTQYF
TGTGCCACCAGTGATTTCGGTTTCGATACGCAGTATTTT
>TRBV3-1|.|.|TRBJ2-1
CASSQLTGTYNEQFF
TGTGCCAGCAGCCAATTGACGGGAACCTACAATGAGCAGTTCTTC
>TRBV20-1|.|TRBD2|TRBJ2-7
CSAYTSGGVYEQYF
TGCAGTGCTTACACTAGCGGGGGGGTTTACGAGCAGTACTTC
>TRBV5-1|many|.|TRBJ2-1
CASSLYPWGDNEQFF
TGCGCCAGCAGCTTGTACCCCTGGGGCGACAATGAGCAGTTCTTC
>TRBV7-9|.|.|TRBJ1-2
CASSTRDWDGYTF
TGTGCCAGCAGCACTCGGGACTGGGATGGCTACACCTTC